One and the same sample provided the 2 T cell receptor beta chains below, sequenced in a study of OX40 agonist ivuxolimab in advanced cancers. The assay was immunoSEQ multiplex PCR, and TCRdb's table has in-frame clones only and misses some. The sample gives tens of thousands of clones, 94% of which show up once; roughly 20% is in the top ten. The sample consisted of CD4+ or CD8+ T cells sorted from blood, taken in a trial of the OX40 agonist ivuxolimab. Receptor source: an adult with an advanced solid tumor such as melanoma, head and neck, liver or kidney cancer.

V and J are TRBV9 and TRBJ1-2; no definite D call. Trimming cost V 4 bases and J 8 bases, with 15 bases left between them. This CDR3 spans 13 amino acids. The germline V gene encodes CDR1 SGDLS and CDR2 YYNGEE. The CDR3 sequence is CASSTSPSGGYTF. CDR3 nucleotides: TGTGCCAGCAGCACTTCCCCTTCGGGCGGCTACACCTTC.

Note on this clone: The same CDR3 can be traced to other DNA sequences in this sample. The chain employs TRBV9 and TRBJ2-7; 8 bases line up with TRBD2. The CDR3 has 14 amino acids. With 0 bases clipped from V and 4 bases from J, the junction kept 3 bases outside the gene matches. Germline CDR1 and CDR2: SGDLS and YYNGEE. Here the CDR3 DNA reads TGTGCCAGCAGCGTAGCGGGAGGGCCTTACGAGCAGTACTTC. Translation: CASSVAGGPYEQYF.